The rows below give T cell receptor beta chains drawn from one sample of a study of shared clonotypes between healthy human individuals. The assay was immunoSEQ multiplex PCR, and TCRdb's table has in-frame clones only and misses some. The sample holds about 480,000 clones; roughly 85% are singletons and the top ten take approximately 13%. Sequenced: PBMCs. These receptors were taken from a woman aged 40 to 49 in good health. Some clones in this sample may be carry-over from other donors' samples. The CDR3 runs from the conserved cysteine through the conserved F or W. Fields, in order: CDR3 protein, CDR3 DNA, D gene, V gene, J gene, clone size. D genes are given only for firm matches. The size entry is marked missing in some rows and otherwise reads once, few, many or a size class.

cdr3_aa: CASSPRGGDYNEQFF
cdr3_nt: TGTGCCAGCAGCCCCAGGGGCGGAGACTACAATGAGCAGTTCTTC
d_call: -
v_call: TRBV7-3
j_call: TRBJ2-1
clone_size: -

cdr3_aa: CASSTGTRVKPPQYF
cdr3_nt: TGTGCCAGCAGTACCGGGACAAGAGTCAAACCTCCGCAGTATTTT
d_call: -
v_call: TRBV6-6
j_call: TRBJ2-3
clone_size: -

cdr3_aa: CASTLRTGNYEQYF
cdr3_nt: TGTGCCAGCACCTTACGGACAGGGAACTACGAGCAGTACTTC
d_call: TRBD1
v_call: TRBV7-2
j_call: TRBJ2-7
clone_size: -

cdr3_aa: CASSLVVRDEQYF
cdr3_nt: TGTGCCAGCAGCTTAGTTGTCCGGGACGAGCAGTACTTC
d_call: -
v_call: TRBV7-2
j_call: TRBJ2-7
clone_size: -

cdr3_aa: CASSLVSGLGEQYF
cdr3_nt: TGTGCCAGCAGCTTAGTTTCAGGGTTGGGAGAGCAGTACTTC
d_call: -
v_call: TRBV7-2
j_call: TRBJ2-7
clone_size: few

cdr3_aa: CASSPRTGSQETQYF
cdr3_nt: TGTGCCAGCAGCCCCCGGACAGGGTCCCAAGAGACCCAGTACTTC
d_call: TRBD1
v_call: TRBV11-1
j_call: TRBJ2-5
clone_size: -

cdr3_aa: CASSLGSGTSYEQYF
cdr3_nt: TGTGCCAGCAGCTTGGGTAGCGGAACCTCCTACGAGCAGTACTTC
d_call: -
v_call: TRBV5-4
j_call: TRBJ2-7
clone_size: few

cdr3_aa: CASSRQDYGYTF
cdr3_nt: TGTGCCAGCAGCCGACAGGACTATGGCTACACCTTC
d_call: -
v_call: TRBV28
j_call: TRBJ1-2
clone_size: -

cdr3_aa: CASSLAGAEEKLFF
cdr3_nt: TGTGCCAGCAGTTTAGCCGGGGCGGAGGAAAAACTGTTTTTT
d_call: -
v_call: TRBV28
j_call: TRBJ1-4
clone_size: -

cdr3_aa: CASTGGGHWQYF
cdr3_nt: TGTGCCAGCACAGGGGGGGGACACTGGCAGTACTTC
d_call: -
v_call: TRBV7-2
j_call: TRBJ2-5
clone_size: -

cdr3_aa: CASGTGGSPLHF
cdr3_nt: TGTGCCAGCGGGACGGGGGGTTCACCCCTCCACTTT
d_call: -
v_call: TRBV6-1
j_call: TRBJ1-6
clone_size: -

cdr3_aa: CASSQGQGTSYNEQFF
cdr3_nt: TGCGCCAGCAGCCAAGGACAGGGGACCTCCTACAATGAGCAGTTCTTC
d_call: TRBD1
v_call: TRBV5-1
j_call: TRBJ2-1
clone_size: once

cdr3_aa: CASSVGGRDREQYF
cdr3_nt: TGTGCCAGCAGCGTAGGGGGGAGGGACCGGGAGCAGTACTTC
d_call: TRBD2
v_call: TRBV9
j_call: TRBJ2-7
clone_size: -

cdr3_aa: CASSLPDGTGSYEQYF
cdr3_nt: TGTGCCAGCAGTCTCCCTGACGGGACAGGTTCCTACGAGCAGTACTTC
d_call: TRBD1
v_call: TRBV28
j_call: TRBJ2-7
clone_size: -

cdr3_aa: CASKTGTSYNEQFF
cdr3_nt: TGTGCCAGCAAGACCGGGACTAGCTACAATGAGCAGTTCTTC
d_call: TRBD2
v_call: TRBV6-5
j_call: TRBJ2-1
clone_size: -

cdr3_aa: CASSQYPLLETQYF
cdr3_nt: TGTGCCAGCAGCCAATACCCGCTCCTGGAGACCCAGTACTTC
d_call: -
v_call: TRBV14
j_call: TRBJ2-5
clone_size: once

cdr3_aa: CASTTGAGSGQPQHF
cdr3_nt: TGTGCCAGCACTACAGGGGCCGGATCGGGTCAGCCCCAGCATTTT
d_call: TRBD1
v_call: TRBV2
j_call: TRBJ1-5
clone_size: -

cdr3_aa: CSVENGRAGLTDTQYF
cdr3_nt: TGCAGCGTTGAAAATGGGAGAGCGGGACTCACAGATACGCAGTATTTT
d_call: TRBD2
v_call: TRBV29-1
j_call: TRBJ2-3
clone_size: -